This T cell receptor beta chain appears in the sequencing data of a study of siplizumab effects on memory and regulatory T cells. V was cut by 5 bases and J by 9 bases, with 14 bases left in between. The CDR3 has 13 residues. Germline CDR1 MNHEY, CDR2 SVGAGI. Study-wide points: A minor share of alloreactive clones matched unstimulated subsets. Naive T cells looked more diverse than memory cells and looked like major alloresponse contributors. Roughly 80-97% of proliferating clones (CD4+ or CD8+) could not be assigned a naive or memory phenotype. With siplizumab, cumulative frequency of CD4+ memory-derived alloreactive sequences dropped significantly.

Notes on this clone: What it binds is not known.

Some clones are missing from TCRdb's copy, which holds only in-frame ones; the method was immunoSEQ multiplex PCR. Of 100,000 or so clones detected, just over 90% appear once; the ten largest clones hold approximately 0.71%. This receptor was taken from a human donor in good health. This sequence joins TRBV6-5 and TRBJ2-1, with a weak D call TRBD2 (6 bases). Sequences were obtained from Tregs sorted from blood. CDR3 bases: TGTGCCAGCAGTCTGCGGGGCGCGGGTGAGCAGTTCTTC. This sequence encodes CASSLRGAGEQFF.